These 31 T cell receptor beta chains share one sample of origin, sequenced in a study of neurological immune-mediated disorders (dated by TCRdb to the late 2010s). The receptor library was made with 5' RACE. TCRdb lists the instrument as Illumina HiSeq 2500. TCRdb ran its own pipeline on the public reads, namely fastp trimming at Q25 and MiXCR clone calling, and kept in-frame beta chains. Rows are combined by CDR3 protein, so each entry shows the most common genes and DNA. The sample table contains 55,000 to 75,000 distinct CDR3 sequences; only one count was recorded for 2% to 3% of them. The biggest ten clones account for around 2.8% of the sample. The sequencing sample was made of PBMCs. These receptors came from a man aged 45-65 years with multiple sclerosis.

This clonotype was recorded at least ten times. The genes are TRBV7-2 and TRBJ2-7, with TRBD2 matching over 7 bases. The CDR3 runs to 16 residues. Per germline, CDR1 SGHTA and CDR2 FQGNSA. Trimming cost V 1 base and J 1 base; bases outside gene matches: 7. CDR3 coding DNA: TGTGCCAGCAGCTTAGGAGCGGGGATTAGATCCTACGAGCAGTACTTC. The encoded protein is CASSLGAGIRSYEQYF.

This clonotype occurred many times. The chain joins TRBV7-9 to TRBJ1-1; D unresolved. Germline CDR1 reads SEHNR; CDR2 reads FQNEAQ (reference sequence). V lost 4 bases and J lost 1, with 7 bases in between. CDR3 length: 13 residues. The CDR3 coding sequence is TGTGCCAGCAGCTCTGGAGCGAACACTGAAGCTTTCTTT. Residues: CASSSGANTEAFF.

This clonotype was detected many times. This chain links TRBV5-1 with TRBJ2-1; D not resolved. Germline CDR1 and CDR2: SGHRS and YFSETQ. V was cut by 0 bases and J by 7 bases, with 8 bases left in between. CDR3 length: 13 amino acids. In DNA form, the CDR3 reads TGCGCCAGCAGCTTGGGGGCCCGGAATGAGCAGTTCTTC. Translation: CASSLGARNEQFF.

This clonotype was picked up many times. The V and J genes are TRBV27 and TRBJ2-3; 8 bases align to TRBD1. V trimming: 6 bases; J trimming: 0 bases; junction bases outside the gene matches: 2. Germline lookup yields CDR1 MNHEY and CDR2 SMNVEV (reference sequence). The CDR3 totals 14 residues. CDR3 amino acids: CASSGDRSTDTQYF. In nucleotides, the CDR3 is TGTGCCAGCAGCGGGGACAGGAGCACAGATACGCAGTATTTT.

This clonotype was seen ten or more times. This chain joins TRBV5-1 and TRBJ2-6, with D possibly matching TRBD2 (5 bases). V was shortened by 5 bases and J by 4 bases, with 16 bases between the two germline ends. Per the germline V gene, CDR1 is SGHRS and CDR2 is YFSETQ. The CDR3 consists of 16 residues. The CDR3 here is CASSEGTAPGANVLTF. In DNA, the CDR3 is TGCGCCAGCAGTGAGGGAACCGCCCCAGGGGCCAACGTCCTGACTTTC.

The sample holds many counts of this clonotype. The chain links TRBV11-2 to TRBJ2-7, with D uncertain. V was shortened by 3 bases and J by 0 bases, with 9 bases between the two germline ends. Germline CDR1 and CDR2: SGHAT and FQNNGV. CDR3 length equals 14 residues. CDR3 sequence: CASSFSRRSYEQYF. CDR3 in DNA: TGTGCCAGCAGCTTTTCACGTCGCTCCTACGAGCAGTACTTC.

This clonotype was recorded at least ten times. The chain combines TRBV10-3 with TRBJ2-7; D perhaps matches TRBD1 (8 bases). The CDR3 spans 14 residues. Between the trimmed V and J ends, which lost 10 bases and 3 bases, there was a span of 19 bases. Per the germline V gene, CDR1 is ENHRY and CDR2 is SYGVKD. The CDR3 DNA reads TGTGCCACGGGGGGCACAGGGGGGGGCTACGAGCAGTACTTC. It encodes CATGGTGGGYEQYF.

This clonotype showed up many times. In nucleotides, the CDR3 is TGCGCCAGCAGCCCGGACGGGACAGTCCTCTACGAGCAGTACTTC. This codes for CASSPDGTVLYEQYF. J is TRBJ2-7 and V is TRBV5-1; 7 bases are shared with TRBD1. V was clipped by 4 bases and J by 3 bases; unmatched bases: 10. Looked up from germline, CDR1 is SGHRS and CDR2 is YFSETQ. This CDR3 has 15 amino acids.

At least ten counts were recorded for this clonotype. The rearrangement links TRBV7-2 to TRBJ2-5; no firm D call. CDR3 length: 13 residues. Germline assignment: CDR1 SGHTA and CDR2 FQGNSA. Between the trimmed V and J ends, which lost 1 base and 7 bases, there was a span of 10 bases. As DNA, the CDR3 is TGTGCCAGCAGCTTAGACTCTCCGAGGACCCAGTACTTC. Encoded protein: CASSLDSPRTQYF.

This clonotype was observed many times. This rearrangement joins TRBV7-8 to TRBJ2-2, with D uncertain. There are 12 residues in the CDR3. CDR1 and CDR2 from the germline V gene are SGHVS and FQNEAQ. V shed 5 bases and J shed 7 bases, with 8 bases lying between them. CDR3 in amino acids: CASSLVNGELFF. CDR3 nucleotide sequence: TGTGCCAGCAGCCTCGTGAACGGGGAGCTGTTTTTT.

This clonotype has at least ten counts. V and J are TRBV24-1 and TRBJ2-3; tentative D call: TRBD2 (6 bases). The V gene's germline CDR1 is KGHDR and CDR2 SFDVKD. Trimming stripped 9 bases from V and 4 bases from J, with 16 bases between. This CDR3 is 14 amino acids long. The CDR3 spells CATGPTSGADTQYF. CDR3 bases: TGTGCCACCGGGCCGACTAGTGGGGCAGATACGCAGTATTTT.

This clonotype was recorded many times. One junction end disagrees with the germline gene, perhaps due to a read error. CDR3 amino acids: CASSEAPGTRVGF. The DNA of the CDR3 is TGTGCCAGCAGTGAAGCACCCGGGACAAGGGTCGGCTTC. The chain carries TRBV2 and TRBJ2-7, with a weak D call TRBD1 (6 bases). Germline V gene data show CDR1 as SNHLY and CDR2 as FYNNEI. The CDR3 has 13 amino acids.

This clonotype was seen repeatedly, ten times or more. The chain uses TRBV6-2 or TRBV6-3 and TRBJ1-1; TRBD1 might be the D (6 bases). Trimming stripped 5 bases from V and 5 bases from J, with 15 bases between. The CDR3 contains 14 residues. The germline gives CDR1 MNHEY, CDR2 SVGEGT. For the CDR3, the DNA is TGTGCCAGCAGTCCGACAGGCCGCGGGACTGAAGCTTTCTTT. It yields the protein CASSPTGRGTEAFF.

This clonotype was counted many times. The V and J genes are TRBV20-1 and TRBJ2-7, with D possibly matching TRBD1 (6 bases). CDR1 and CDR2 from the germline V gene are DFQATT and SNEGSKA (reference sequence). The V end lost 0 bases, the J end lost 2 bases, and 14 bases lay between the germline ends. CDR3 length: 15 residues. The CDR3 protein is CSARDLLTGPYEQYF. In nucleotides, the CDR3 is TGCAGTGCTAGAGATCTGCTTACAGGGCCCTACGAGCAGTACTTC.

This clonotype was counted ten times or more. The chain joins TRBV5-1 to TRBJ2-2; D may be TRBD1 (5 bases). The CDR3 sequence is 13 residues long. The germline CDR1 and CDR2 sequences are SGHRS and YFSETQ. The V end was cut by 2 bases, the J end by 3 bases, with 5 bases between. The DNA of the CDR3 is TGCGCCAGCAGCTTAGGGGACACCGGGGAGCTGTTTTTT. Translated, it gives CASSLGDTGELFF.

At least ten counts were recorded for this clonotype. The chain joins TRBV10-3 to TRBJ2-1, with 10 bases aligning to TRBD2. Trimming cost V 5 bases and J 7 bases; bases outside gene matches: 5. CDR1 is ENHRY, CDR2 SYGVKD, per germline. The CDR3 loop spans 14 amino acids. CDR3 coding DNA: TGTGCCATCAGTCTAGCGGGGGCTGGAAATGAGCAGTTCTTC. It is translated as CAISLAGAGNEQFF.

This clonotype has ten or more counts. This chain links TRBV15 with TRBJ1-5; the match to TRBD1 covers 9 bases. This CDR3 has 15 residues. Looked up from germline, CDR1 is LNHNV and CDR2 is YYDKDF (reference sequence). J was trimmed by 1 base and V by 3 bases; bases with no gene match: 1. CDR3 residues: CATSRDRGSNQPQHF. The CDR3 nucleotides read TGTGCCACCAGCAGGGACAGGGGAAGCAATCAGCCCCAGCATTTT.

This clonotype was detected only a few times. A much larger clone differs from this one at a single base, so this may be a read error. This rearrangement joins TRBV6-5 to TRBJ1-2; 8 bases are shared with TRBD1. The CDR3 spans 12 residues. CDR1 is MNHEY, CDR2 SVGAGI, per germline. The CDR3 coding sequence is TGTGACAGCAGAACAACAGGGGGTGGCTACACCTTC. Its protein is CDSRTTGGGYTF.

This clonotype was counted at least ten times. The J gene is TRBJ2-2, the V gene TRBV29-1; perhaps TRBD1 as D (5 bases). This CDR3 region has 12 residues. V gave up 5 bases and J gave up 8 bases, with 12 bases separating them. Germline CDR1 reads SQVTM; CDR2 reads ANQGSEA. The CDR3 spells CSVRQPSGELFF. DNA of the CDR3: TGCAGCGTTAGACAGCCTTCTGGGGAGCTGTTTTTT.

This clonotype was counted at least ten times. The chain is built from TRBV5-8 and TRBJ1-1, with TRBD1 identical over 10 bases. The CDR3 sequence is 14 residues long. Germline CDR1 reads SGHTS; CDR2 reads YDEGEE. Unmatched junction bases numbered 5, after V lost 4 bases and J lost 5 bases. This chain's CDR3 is CASSPGQGRTEAFF. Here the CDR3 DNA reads TGTGCCAGCAGCCCGGGACAGGGGAGGACTGAAGCTTTCTTT.

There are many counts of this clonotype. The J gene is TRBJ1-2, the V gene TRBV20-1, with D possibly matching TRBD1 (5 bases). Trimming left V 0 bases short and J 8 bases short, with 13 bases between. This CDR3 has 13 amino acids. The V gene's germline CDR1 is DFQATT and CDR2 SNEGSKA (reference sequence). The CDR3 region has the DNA TGCAGTGCTAGAGATCGCAGGGAAAGGGGCTACACCTTC. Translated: CSARDRRERGYTF.

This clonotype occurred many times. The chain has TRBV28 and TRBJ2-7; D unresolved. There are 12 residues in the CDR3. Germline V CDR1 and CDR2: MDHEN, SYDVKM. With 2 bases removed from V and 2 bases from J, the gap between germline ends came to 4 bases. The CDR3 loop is CASSLQAYEQYF. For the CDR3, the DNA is TGTGCCAGCAGTTTACAGGCCTACGAGCAGTACTTC.

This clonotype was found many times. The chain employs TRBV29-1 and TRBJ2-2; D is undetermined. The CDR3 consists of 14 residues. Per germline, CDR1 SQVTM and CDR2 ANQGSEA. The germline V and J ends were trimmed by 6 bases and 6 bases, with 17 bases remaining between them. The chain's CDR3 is CSVPSLSPAGELFF. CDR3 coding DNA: TGCAGCGTCCCAAGCCTTAGTCCCGCCGGGGAGCTGTTTTTT.

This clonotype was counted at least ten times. Here the CDR3 DNA reads TGTGCCAGCTCACCACCGTACAGGGTGTACGACGAGCAGTACTTC. Translating gives CASSPPYRVYDEQYF. The chain has TRBV18 and TRBJ2-7, with D possibly matching TRBD1 (6 bases). V lost 0 bases to trimming and J lost 5 bases, with 14 bases between them. Germline-derived CDR1 and CDR2 are KGHSH and LQKENI. The CDR3 runs to 15 residues.

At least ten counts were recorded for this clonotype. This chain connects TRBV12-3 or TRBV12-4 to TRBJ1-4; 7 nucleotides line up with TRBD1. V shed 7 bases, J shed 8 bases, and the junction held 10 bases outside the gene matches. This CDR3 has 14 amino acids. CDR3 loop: CASTRDRDNEKLFF. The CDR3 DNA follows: TGTGCCAGCACCCGTGACAGGGACAACGAAAAACTGTTTTTT.

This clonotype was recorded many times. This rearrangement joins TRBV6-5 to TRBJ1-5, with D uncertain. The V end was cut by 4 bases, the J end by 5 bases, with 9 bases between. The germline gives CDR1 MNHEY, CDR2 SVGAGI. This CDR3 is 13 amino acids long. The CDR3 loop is CASSSSWHQPQHF. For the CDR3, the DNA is TGTGCCAGCAGTTCATCATGGCATCAGCCCCAGCATTTT.

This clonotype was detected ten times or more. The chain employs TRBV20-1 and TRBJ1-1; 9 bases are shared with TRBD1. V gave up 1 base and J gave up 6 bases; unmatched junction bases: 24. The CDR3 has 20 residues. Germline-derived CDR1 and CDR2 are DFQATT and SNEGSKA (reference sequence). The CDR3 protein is CSARVHVQRDRGLSGPEAFF. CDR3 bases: TGCAGTGCTAGAGTGCACGTCCAACGAGACAGGGGGTTATCCGGGCCTGAAGCTTTCTTT.

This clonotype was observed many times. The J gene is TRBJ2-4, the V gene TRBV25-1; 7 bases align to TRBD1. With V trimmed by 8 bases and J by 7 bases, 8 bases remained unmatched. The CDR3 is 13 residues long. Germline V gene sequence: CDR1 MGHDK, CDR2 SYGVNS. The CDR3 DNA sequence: TGTGCCAGCTCGGGACAGTTTGTGAACATTCAGTACTTC. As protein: CASSGQFVNIQYF.

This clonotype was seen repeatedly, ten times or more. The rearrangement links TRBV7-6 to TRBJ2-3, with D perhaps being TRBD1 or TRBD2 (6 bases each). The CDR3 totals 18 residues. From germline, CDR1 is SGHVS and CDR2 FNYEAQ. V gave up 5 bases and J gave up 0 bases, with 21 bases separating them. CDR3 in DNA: TGTGCCAGCAGCCCTACTACCGAGGGGGGATCTAGCACAGATACGCAGTATTTT. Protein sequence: CASSPTTEGGSSTDTQYF.

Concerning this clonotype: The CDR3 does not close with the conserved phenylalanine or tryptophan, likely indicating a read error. The CDR3 DNA sequence: TGTGCCAGCAGTTACGGTGACACTAGCTATGGCTACACCAAC. The encoded protein is CASSYGDTSYGYTN. The chain employs TRBV6-5 and TRBJ1-2; no reliable D call. The ends were cut back, 2 bases at V and 4 bases at J, with 11 bases in the middle. Germline V CDR1 and CDR2: MNHEY, SVGAGI. CDR3 length: 14 residues.

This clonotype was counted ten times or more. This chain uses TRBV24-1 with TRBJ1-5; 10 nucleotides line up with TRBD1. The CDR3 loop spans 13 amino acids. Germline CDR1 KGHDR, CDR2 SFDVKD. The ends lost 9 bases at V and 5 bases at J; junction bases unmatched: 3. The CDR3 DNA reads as TGTGCCACCCGAGGGACAGGGGATCAGCCCCAGCATTTT. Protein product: CATRGTGDQPQHF.